The subject of this entry is one T cell receptor beta chain. Its antigen is currently unknown. The data belong to a study of blood T cells in healthy people across ages. Study-wide points: TCR beta diversity per million T cells fell roughly linearly with age.

A minimum of 6 micrograms of total RNA was extracted per sample. Trimming removed 1 base at V and 2 bases at J, with 12 bases between. Germline CDR1 and CDR2: SEHNR and FQNEAQ (reference sequence). The CDR3 covers 15 residues. It was with a sample-barcoded 5' primer and a J-beta primer mix that a second PCR of roughly 6 to 12 cycles was run. One entry per CDR3 protein results from TCRdb running MiXCR on the 5' RACE reads. The sample lists 1 million or so distinct CDR3 sequences, 40% to 45% occurring once. The receptor's source is a woman aged 55 to 70 in good health. The specimen sequenced was blood. V and J are TRBV7-9 and TRBJ2-7; possibly TRBD2 for D (6 bases). CDR3 coding DNA: TGTGCCAGCAGCTTAGAGGGTAGCGGTCCCTACGAGCAGTACTTC. Translation gives CASSLEGSGPYEQYF.